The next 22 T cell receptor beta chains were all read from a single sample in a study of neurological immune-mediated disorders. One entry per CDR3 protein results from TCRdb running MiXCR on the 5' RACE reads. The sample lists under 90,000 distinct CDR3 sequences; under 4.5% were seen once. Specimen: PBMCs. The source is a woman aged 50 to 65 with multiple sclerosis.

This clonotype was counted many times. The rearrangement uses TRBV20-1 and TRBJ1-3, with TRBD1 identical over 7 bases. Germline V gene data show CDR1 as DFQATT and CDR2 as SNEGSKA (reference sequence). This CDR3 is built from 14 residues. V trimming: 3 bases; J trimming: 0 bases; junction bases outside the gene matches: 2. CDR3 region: CSARAGGSGNTIYF. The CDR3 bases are TGCAGTGCTAGGGCAGGGGGCTCTGGAAACACCATATATTTT.

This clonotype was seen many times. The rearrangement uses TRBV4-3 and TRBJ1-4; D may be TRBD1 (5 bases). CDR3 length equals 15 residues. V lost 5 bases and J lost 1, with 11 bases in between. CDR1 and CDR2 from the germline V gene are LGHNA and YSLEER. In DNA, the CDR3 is TGCGCCAGCAGCGGACAAACATTAACTAATGAAAAACTGTTTTTT. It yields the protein CASSGQTLTNEKLFF.

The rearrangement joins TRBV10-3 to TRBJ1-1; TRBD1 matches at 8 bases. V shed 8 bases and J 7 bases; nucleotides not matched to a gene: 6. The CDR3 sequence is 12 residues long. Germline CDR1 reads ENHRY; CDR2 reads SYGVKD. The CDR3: CAIHDRGVEAFF. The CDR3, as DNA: TGTGCCATCCATGACAGGGGTGTTGAAGCTTTCTTT.

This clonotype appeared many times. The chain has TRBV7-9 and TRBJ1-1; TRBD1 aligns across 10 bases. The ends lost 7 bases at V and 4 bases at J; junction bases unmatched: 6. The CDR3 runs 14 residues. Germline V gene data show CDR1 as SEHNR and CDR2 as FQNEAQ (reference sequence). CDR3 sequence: CASNSGQGVTEAFF. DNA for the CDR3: TGTGCCAGCAATTCCGGACAGGGGGTCACTGAAGCTTTCTTT.

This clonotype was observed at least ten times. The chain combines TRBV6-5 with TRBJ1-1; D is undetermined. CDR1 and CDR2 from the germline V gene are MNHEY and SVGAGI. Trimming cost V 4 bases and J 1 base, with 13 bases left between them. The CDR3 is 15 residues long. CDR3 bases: TGTGCCAGCAGTTTCAACCCCGAGGGGAACACTGAAGCTTTCTTT. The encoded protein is CASSFNPEGNTEAFF.

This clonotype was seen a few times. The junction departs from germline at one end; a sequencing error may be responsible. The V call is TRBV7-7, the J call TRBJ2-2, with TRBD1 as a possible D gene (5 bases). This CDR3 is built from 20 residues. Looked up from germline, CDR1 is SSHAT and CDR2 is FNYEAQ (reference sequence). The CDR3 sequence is CASSLVPSLRQSPNTGELFF. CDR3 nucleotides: TGTGCTAGCAGCTTAGTACCCAGCCTCAGACAGTCCCCGAACACCGGGGAGCTGTTTTTT. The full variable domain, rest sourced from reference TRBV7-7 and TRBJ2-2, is GAGVSQSPRYKVTKRGQDVTLRCDPISSHATLYWYQQALGQGPEFLTYFNYEAQPDKSGLPSDRFSAERPEGSISTLTIQRTEQRDSAMYRCASSLVPSLRQSPNTGELFFGEGSRLTVL.

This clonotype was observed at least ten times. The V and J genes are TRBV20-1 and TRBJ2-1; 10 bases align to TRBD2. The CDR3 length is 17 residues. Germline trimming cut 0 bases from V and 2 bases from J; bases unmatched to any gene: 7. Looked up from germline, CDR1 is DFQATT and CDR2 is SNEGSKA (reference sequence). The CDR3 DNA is TGCAGTGCTAGAGATCTGCATAGCGGGGGGACCTACAATGAGCAGTTCTTC. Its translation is CSARDLHSGGTYNEQFF.

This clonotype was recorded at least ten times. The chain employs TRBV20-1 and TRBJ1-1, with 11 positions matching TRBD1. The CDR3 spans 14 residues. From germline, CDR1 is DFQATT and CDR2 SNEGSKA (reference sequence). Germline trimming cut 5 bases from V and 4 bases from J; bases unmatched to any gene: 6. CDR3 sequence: CSARTGGGGTEAFF. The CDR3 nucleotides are TGCAGTGCTCGGACAGGGGGCGGGGGCACTGAAGCTTTCTTT.

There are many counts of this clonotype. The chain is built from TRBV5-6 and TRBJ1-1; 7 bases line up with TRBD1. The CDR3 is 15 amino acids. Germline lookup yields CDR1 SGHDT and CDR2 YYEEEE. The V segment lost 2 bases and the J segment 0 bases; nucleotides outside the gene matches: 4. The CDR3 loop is CASSFWDRMNTEAFF. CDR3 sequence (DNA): TGTGCCAGCAGCTTCTGGGACAGAATGAACACTGAAGCTTTCTTT.

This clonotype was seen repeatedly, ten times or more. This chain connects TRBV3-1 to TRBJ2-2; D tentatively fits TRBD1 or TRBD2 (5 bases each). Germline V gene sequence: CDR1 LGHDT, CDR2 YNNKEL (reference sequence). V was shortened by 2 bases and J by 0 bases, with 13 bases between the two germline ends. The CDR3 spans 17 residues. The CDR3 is CASSQFPGTTNTGELFF. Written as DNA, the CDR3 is TGTGCCAGCAGCCAATTTCCGGGGACCACGAACACCGGGGAGCTGTTTTTT.

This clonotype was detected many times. The CDR3 loop reads CASSLAPRGEKLFF. The CDR3 DNA sequence: TGTGCCAGCAGTTTAGCGCCTAGGGGAGAAAAACTGTTTTTT. This chain uses TRBV12-3 or TRBV12-4 with TRBJ1-4; tentatively, D is TRBD1 (5 bases). With 0 bases removed from V and 8 bases from J, the gap between germline ends came to 10 bases. The CDR3 is made up of 14 amino acids.

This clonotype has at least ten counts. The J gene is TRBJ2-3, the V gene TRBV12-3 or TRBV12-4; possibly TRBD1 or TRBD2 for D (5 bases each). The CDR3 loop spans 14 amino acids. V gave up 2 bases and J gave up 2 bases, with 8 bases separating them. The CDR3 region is CASSLRGVTDTQYF. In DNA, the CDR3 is TGTGCCAGCAGTTTAAGAGGGGTCACAGATACGCAGTATTTT.

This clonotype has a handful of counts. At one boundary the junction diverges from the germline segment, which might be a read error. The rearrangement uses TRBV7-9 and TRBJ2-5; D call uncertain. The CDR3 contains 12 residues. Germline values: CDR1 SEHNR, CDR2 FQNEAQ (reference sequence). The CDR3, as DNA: TGTGACAGCACCACTCGGCAAGAGACCCAGTACTTC. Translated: CDSTTRQETQYF.

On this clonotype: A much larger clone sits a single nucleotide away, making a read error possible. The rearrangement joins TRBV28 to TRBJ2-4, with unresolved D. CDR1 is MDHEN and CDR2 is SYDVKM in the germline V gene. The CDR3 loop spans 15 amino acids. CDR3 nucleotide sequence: TGTGCCAGCAGTTTATTTTCCTCACCGAAAAAAATTCAGTACTTC. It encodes CASSLFSSPKKIQYF.

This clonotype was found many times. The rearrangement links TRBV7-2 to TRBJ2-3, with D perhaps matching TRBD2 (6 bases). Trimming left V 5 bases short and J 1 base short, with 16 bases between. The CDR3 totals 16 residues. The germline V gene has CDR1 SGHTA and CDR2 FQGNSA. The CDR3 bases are TGTGCCAGCAGCCCCTTCTTCGGGGGACGCACAGATACGCAGTATTTT. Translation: CASSPFFGGRTDTQYF.

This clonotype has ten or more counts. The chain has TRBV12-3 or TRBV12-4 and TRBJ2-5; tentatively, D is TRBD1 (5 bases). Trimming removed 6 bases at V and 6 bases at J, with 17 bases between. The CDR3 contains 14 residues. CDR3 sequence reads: CASSYDSIGKTQYF. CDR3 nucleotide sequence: TGTGCCAGCAGCTACGACAGCATTGGAAAGACCCAGTACTTC.

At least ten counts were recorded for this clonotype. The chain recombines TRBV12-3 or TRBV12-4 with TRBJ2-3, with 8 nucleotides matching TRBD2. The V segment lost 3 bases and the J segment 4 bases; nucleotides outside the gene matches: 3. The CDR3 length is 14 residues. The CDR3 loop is CASSLAGGADTQYF. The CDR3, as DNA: TGTGCCAGCAGTTTGGCGGGGGGCGCAGATACGCAGTATTTT.

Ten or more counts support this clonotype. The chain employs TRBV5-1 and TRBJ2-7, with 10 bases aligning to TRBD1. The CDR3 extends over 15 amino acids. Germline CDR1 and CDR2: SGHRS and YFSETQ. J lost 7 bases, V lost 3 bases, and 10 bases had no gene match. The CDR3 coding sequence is TGCGCCAGCAGCTGGGACAGGGGACCTACTTGGGAGCAGTACTTC. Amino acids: CASSWDRGPTWEQYF.

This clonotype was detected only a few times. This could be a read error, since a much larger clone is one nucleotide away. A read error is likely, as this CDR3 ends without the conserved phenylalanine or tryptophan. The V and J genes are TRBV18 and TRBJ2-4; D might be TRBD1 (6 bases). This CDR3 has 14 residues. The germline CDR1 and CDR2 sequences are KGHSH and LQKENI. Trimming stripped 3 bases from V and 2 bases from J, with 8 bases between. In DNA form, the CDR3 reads TGTGCCAGCTCACCGGGGGCGCCCAAAAACATTCAGTACTGC. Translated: CASSPGAPKNIQYC.

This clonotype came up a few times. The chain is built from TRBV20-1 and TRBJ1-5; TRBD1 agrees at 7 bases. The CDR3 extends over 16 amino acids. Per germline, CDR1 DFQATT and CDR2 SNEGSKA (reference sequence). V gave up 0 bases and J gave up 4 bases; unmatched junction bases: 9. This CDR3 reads CSAREWVGTENQPQHF. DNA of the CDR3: TGCAGTGCTAGAGAGTGGGTCGGGACAGAAAATCAGCCCCAGCATTTT.

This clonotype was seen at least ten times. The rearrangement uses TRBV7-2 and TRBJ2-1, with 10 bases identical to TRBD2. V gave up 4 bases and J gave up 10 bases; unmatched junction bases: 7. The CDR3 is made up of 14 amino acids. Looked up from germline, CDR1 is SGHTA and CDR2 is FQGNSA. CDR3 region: CASSSRTSGSEQFF. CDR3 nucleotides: TGTGCCAGCAGCTCCAGGACTAGCGGTAGCGAGCAGTTCTTC.

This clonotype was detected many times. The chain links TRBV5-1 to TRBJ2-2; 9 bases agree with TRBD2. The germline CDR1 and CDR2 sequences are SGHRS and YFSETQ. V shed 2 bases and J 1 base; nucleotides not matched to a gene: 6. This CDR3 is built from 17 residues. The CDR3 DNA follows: TGCGCCAGCAGCTTAGACCCTAGCGGGGTGAACACCGGGGAGCTGTTTTTT. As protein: CASSLDPSGVNTGELFF.